This T cell receptor beta chain was identified during a study of T cell responses to AZD1222 COVID-19 vaccine. Sequencing used immunoSEQ multiplex PCR; TCRdb keeps in-frame clones, though not all of them. The sample has approximately 94,000 clones, approximately 87% seen once. Of note for this clone: What it binds is unknown.

Points from the study as a whole: Within unmutated variant regions lay the reported targets of nearly half of spike-specific TCRs. Rises in breadth and depth of Spike-specific TCRs came after two AZD1222 doses. White British people made up most donors, females outnumbered males, and clonal diversity was possibly underestimated. The CD4 TCRs associated with vaccination extended across spike and predominated at 160-218 and 743-854.

The CDR3 runs to 15 residues. Trimming removed 4 bases from V and 3 bases from J; junction bases left unmatched: 2. The V gene's germline CDR1 is LNHDA and CDR2 SQIVND (reference sequence). The V and J genes are TRBV19 and TRBJ2-5; 13 nucleotides agree with TRBD2. The source was peripheral blood, collected on day 0 of AZD1222 vaccination. The clonotype originates from an adult in good health. The DNA of the CDR3 is TGTGCCAGTAGTAACGGACTAGCGGGGGAAGAGACCCAGTACTTC. It encodes CASSNGLAGEETQYF. Full variable domain (rest looked up from reference TRBV19 and TRBJ2-5): DGGITQSPKYLFRKEGQNVTLSCEQNLNHDAMYWYRQDPGQGLRLIYYSQIVNDFQKGDIAEGYSVSREKKESFPLTVTSAQKNPTAFYLCASSNGLAGEETQYFGPGTRLLVL.